Presented here are 31 T cell receptor beta chains from one specimen sequenced in a study of blood T cell repertoires in COVID-19. Some clones are missing from TCRdb's copy, which holds only in-frame ones; the method was immunoSEQ multiplex PCR. Of over 95,000 clones listed, roughly 81% were seen once; the top ten hold more than 9%. The sample comprised peripheral blood. All receptors come from a human donor in a cohort sampled during active COVID-19.

The chain links TRBV18 to TRBJ1-1; no clear D. Looked up from germline, CDR1 is KGHSH and CDR2 is LQKENI. Trimming pared 4 bases from V and 0 bases from J, leaving 15 bases between. The CDR3 sequence is 16 residues long. The CDR3 DNA is TGTGCCAGCTCACTTCGTGGTACACAAATGAACACTGAAGCTTTCTTT. Protein sequence: CASSLRGTQMNTEAFF.

The chain recombines TRBV5-1 with TRBJ1-2, with TRBD1 matching over 7 bases. CDR1 is SGHRS, CDR2 YFSETQ, per germline. Trimming at V came to 4 bases and at J to 7 bases, leaving 4 bases not matched to a gene. The CDR3 consists of 12 residues. The CDR3 spells CASSPDRRGYTF. The CDR3 nucleotides read TGCGCCAGCAGCCCGGACAGGCGTGGCTACACCTTC.

V usage is TRBV29-1 and J usage is TRBJ2-7, with D tentatively TRBD2 (6 bases). Germline-derived CDR1 and CDR2 are SQVTM and ANQGSEA. The V gene lost 5 bases and the J gene lost 2 bases, with 16 bases spanning the gap. This CDR3 has 14 amino acids. CDR3 sequence (DNA): TGCAGCGTTTATTATGACGGGGGACCCTACGAGCAGTACTTC. Protein sequence: CSVYYDGGPYEQYF.

V is TRBV5-5 and J is TRBJ1-3; 9 bases map to TRBD1. With V trimmed by 0 bases and J by 2 bases, 0 bases remained unmatched. The CDR3 covers 15 residues. CDR1 and CDR2 (germline): SGHKS, YYEKEE (reference sequence). In DNA, the CDR3 is TGTGCCAGCAGCTTGGACAGGGGGCCTGGAAACACCATATATTTT. Its translation: CASSLDRGPGNTIYF.

The J gene is TRBJ2-7, the V gene TRBV4-3, with 7 bases fitting TRBD1. CDR3 length equals 14 residues. Trimming at V came to 2 bases and at J to 5 bases, leaving 6 bases not matched to a gene. The V gene's germline CDR1 is LGHNA and CDR2 YSLEER. Here the CDR3 reads CASSQSTGTHEQYF. For the CDR3, the DNA is TGCGCCAGCAGCCAATCGACAGGGACCCACGAGCAGTACTTC.

The chain has TRBV19 and TRBJ2-7, with D possibly TRBD2 on 6 matching bases. V lost 4 bases and J lost 0, with 22 bases in between. This CDR3 comprises 18 residues. Germline V lookup: CDR1 LNHDA, CDR2 SQIVND (reference sequence). CDR3 in DNA: TGTGCCAGTAGTACCCACCGGGACTTCACTTCCAGCTCCTACGAGCAGTACTTC. It specifies CASSTHRDFTSSSYEQYF.

The chain combines TRBV7-2 with TRBJ1-6; 7 bases line up with TRBD1. J was trimmed by 10 bases and V by 4 bases; bases with no gene match: 7. The V gene's germline CDR1 is SGHTA and CDR2 FQGNSA. This CDR3 region has 14 residues. CDR3: CASSSRQGGSPLHF. In DNA form, the CDR3 reads TGTGCCAGCAGCTCAAGACAGGGTGGCTCACCCCTCCACTTT. Drawing the rest from reference TRBV7-2 and TRBJ1-6, the complete variable domain is GAGVSQSPSNKVTEKGKDVELRCDPISGHTALYWYRQSLGQGLEFLIYFQGNSAPDKSGLPSDRFSAERTGGSVSTLTIQRTQQEDSAVYLCASSSRQGGSPLHFGNGTRLTVT.

V and J are TRBV9 and TRBJ2-3; D is possibly TRBD2 (7 bases). V shed 0 bases and J shed 2 bases, with 19 bases lying between them. Germline lookup yields CDR1 SGDLS and CDR2 YYNGEE. The CDR3 spans 18 residues. CDR3 sequence (DNA): TGTGCCAGCAGCGTAGGGGGGGGCTACAGAATTAACACAGATACGCAGTATTTT. Protein sequence: CASSVGGGYRINTDTQYF.

The chain recombines TRBV5-1 with TRBJ2-7; 9 bases are shared with TRBD2. V lost 1 base to trimming and J lost 5 bases; unmatched junction nucleotides: 4. The CDR3 runs 14 residues. Per germline, CDR1 SGHRS and CDR2 YFSETQ. In nucleotides, the CDR3 is TGCGCCAGCAGCTTGCGTAGCGGGAGCCACGAGCAGTACTTC. Translation: CASSLRSGSHEQYF.

V is TRBV6-6 and J is TRBJ2-7; TRBD1 matches 7 bases. The CDR3 sequence is 14 residues long. V shed 6 bases, J shed 2 bases, and the junction held 7 bases outside the gene matches. In germline, CDR1 is MNHNY, CDR2 SVGAGI (reference sequence). In nucleotides, the CDR3 is TGTGCCAGCAGCCGAGACAGGGCAACCTACGAGCAGTACTTC. This sequence encodes CASSRDRATYEQYF.

This rearrangement joins TRBV10-3 to TRBJ2-3; 7 bases are a match to TRBD2. Germline CDR1 and CDR2: ENHRY and SYGVKD. CDR3 size: 14 residues. Unmatched junction bases numbered 9, after V lost 8 bases and J lost 4 bases. The CDR3 reads CAIAREGLADTQYF. The CDR3 DNA is TGTGCCATCGCCAGGGAGGGCTTAGCAGATACGCAGTATTTT.

The gene calls are TRBV6-6 and TRBJ2-1; 11 positions match TRBD2. Germline-derived CDR1 and CDR2 are MNHNY and SVGAGI (reference sequence). J gave up 3 bases and V 0 bases, and 1 base lay outside the gene matches. CDR3 size: 16 residues. CDR3 in DNA: TGTGCCAGCAGTTACTCTCTAGCGGGGGGCTACAATGAGCAGTTCTTC. Translating gives CASSYSLAGGYNEQFF.

This clone was seen many times. This sequence joins TRBV7-2 and TRBJ2-1, with 9 bases that match TRBD2. This CDR3 region has 15 residues. CDR1 and CDR2 (germline): SGHTA, FQGNSA. Trimming cost V 1 base and J 5 bases; bases outside gene matches: 3. This CDR3 is CASSLVLAGNNEQFF. In DNA form, the CDR3 reads TGTGCCAGCAGCTTAGTCCTAGCGGGGAACAATGAGCAGTTCTTC. Variable domain in full (rest from reference TRBV7-2 and TRBJ2-1): GAGVSQSPSNKVTEKGKDVELRCDPISGHTALYWYRQSLGQGLEFLIYFQGNSAPDKSGLPSDRFSAERTGGSVSTLTIQRTQQEDSAVYLCASSLVLAGNNEQFFGPGTRLTVL.

The chain uses TRBV18 and TRBJ2-7; TRBD2 might be the D (6 bases). V was pared by 6 bases and J by 3 bases, with 18 bases between. This CDR3 spans 15 amino acids. CDR1 KGHSH and CDR2 LQKENI come from the germline V gene. The CDR3 is CASSPTGGTIYEQYF. The CDR3 DNA reads TGTGCCAGCTCTCCCACCGGGGGAACAATCTACGAGCAGTACTTC.

V gene TRBV5-4 combines with J gene TRBJ1-1, with 8 bases that match TRBD1. Germline V CDR1 and CDR2: SGHNT, YYREEE (reference sequence). Trimming at V came to 0 bases and at J to 12 bases, leaving 10 bases not matched to a gene. There are 14 residues in the CDR3. The CDR3 protein is CASSLGQGNYVTFF. In DNA form, the CDR3 reads TGTGCCAGCAGCTTGGGACAGGGGAATTACGTGACTTTCTTT.

The rearrangement links TRBV20-1 to TRBJ1-2, with a tentative D call TRBD1 (6 bases). The V and J ends lost 3 bases and 6 bases respectively, with 14 bases between them. From germline, CDR1 is DFQATT and CDR2 SNEGSKA (reference sequence). CDR3 length: 13 residues. CDR3 sequence: CSASSGGPNGYTF. CDR3 coding DNA: TGCAGTGCTAGTAGTGGGGGCCCGAATGGCTACACCTTC.

This sequence joins TRBV5-1 and TRBJ1-5; 8 positions match TRBD1. CDR1 is SGHRS and CDR2 is YFSETQ in the germline V gene. CDR3 size: 14 residues. Losses at the gene ends were 0 bases for V and 4 bases for J; bases not matched to a gene: 0. The CDR3 sequence: CASSLDRGNQPQHF. CDR3 in DNA: TGCGCCAGCAGCTTGGACAGGGGGAATCAGCCCCAGCATTTT.

This chain uses TRBV16 with TRBJ2-2; no clear D gene. CDR1 is KGHSY and CDR2 is FQNENV in the germline V gene. The V gene lost 4 bases and the J gene lost 0 bases, with 12 bases spanning the gap. The CDR3 is 16 amino acids. CDR3 DNA: TGTGCCAGCAGCCCGAGTCTCTCCGCGAACACCGGGGAGCTGTTTTTT. Translated, it gives CASSPSLSANTGELFF. Full variable domain (outside the CDR3, taken from reference TRBV16 and TRBJ2-2): GEEVAQTPKHLVRGEGQKAKLYCAPIKGHSYVFWYQQVLKNEFKFLISFQNENVFDETGMPKERFSAKCLPNSPCSLEIQATKLEDSAVYFCASSPSLSANTGELFFGEGSRLTVL.

This clone was counted between two and nine times. V and J are TRBV2 and TRBJ1-5; 9 bases are a match to TRBD1. Germline V gives CDR1 SNHLY, CDR2 FYNNEI. The V gene end was trimmed by 4 bases and the J gene end by 2 bases; junction bases not matched to a gene: 6. This CDR3 region has 16 residues. DNA for the CDR3: TGTGCCAGCAGTGGATGGGACAGGGCAGGCAATCAGCCCCAGCATTTT. It codes for CASSGWDRAGNQPQHF.

The chain recombines TRBV5-1 with TRBJ2-6; D gene unclear. With 4 bases removed from V and 0 bases from J, the gap between germline ends came to 11 bases. The CDR3 has 16 amino acids. CDR1 is SGHRS and CDR2 is YFSETQ in the germline V gene. The CDR3 region is CASSPVYDSGANVLTF. CDR3 DNA: TGCGCCAGCAGCCCGGTGTACGACTCTGGGGCCAACGTCCTGACTTTC.

The gene calls are TRBV27 and TRBJ2-7; no definite D call. V dropped 6 bases and J dropped 1 base, with 16 bases sitting between them. CDR1 is MNHEY, CDR2 SMNVEV, per germline (reference sequence). The CDR3 loop spans 15 amino acids. The CDR3 region has the DNA TGTGCCAGCAGGCTAAAGCCTGTGGAGTCCTACGAGCAGTACTTC. Amino acid sequence: CASRLKPVESYEQYF.

The gene calls are TRBV9 and TRBJ2-2, with TRBD1 as a possible D gene (5 bases). Trimming removed 3 bases from V and 0 bases from J, with 12 bases in between. Germline V gene data show CDR1 as SGDLS and CDR2 as YYNGEE. The CDR3 has 16 residues. The CDR3 nucleotides are TGTGCCAGCAGCGCCACAGGAGTTGCGAACACCGGGGAGCTGTTTTTT. Its protein product is CASSATGVANTGELFF. The full variable domain, with the rest looked up from reference TRBV9 and TRBJ2-2, is DSGVTQTPKHLITATGQRVTLRCSPRSGDLSVYWYQQSLDQGLQFLIQYYNGEERAKGNILERFSAQQFPDLHSELNLSSLELGDSALYFCASSATGVANTGELFFGEGSRLTVL.

V is TRBV6-5 and J is TRBJ2-7, with a possible D match to TRBD1 (6 bases). This CDR3 is built from 11 residues. Germline V CDR1 and CDR2: MNHEY, SVGAGI. V was clipped by 6 bases and J by 6 bases, with 9 bases between them. CDR3 nucleotide sequence: TGTGCCAGCAGCTCAGGGGCCGAGCAGTACTTC. Translating gives CASSSGAEQYF.

J is TRBJ2-4 and V is TRBV5-6, with a weak D call TRBD1 (6 bases). Germline V CDR1 and CDR2: SGHDT, YYEEEE. V was shortened by 0 bases and J by 1 base, with 11 bases between the two germline ends. The CDR3 length is 16 residues. CDR3 bases: TGTGCCAGCAGCTTGGGTTCAGGGGTCGCCAAAAACATTCAGTACTTC. It specifies CASSLGSGVAKNIQYF.

This clone was counted between two and nine times. The chain combines TRBV7-2 with TRBJ2-7; D perhaps matches TRBD2 (6 bases). Trimming took 4 bases from V and 3 from J, leaving 16 bases between them. Germline V gives CDR1 SGHTA, CDR2 FQGNSA. The length of the CDR3 is 15 residues. CDR3 DNA sequence: TGTGCCAGCAGCTCCGGCGGGGCGGGACGCTACGAGCAGTACTTC. Its translation is CASSSGGAGRYEQYF.

This chain connects TRBV4-3 to TRBJ2-4, with D possibly TRBD1 on 6 matching bases. The CDR3 length is 19 residues. Germline loops: CDR1 LGHNA, CDR2 YSLEER. V gave up 3 bases and J gave up 0 bases, with 21 bases separating them. CDR3 region: CASSHKASAPGEAKNIQYF. DNA for the CDR3: TGCGCCAGCAGCCACAAAGCCTCTGCCCCAGGGGAAGCCAAAAACATTCAGTACTTC.

The chain has TRBV6-4 and TRBJ1-2; D gene uncertain. Looked up from germline, CDR1 is MRHNA and CDR2 is SNTAGT. Trimming removed 5 bases from V and 6 bases from J, with 13 bases in between. The CDR3 is 13 amino acids. CDR3 sequence (DNA): TGTGCCAGCAGTCTGACGACCGGGGATGGCTACACCTTC. It specifies CASSLTTGDGYTF.

The DNA for the CDR3 is TGTGCCAGCAGTGAAGGGGGGCCAATCTACGAGCAGTACTTC. As protein: CASSEGGPIYEQYF. The rearrangement links TRBV6-1 to TRBJ2-7; D possibly corresponds to TRBD1 (6 bases). V lost 1 base to trimming and J lost 3 bases, with 10 bases between them. This CDR3 comprises 14 residues. The V gene's germline CDR1 is MNHNS and CDR2 SASEGT.

The chain uses TRBV6-5 and TRBJ2-6; 11 nucleotides line up with TRBD1. Germline CDR1 and CDR2: MNHEY and SVGAGI. Trimming at V came to 4 bases and at J to 2 bases, leaving 1 base not matched to a gene. The CDR3 is made up of 16 amino acids. CDR3 coding DNA: TGTGCCAGCAGTTGGGGACAGGGGGCTGGGGCCAACGTCCTGACTTTC. This encodes CASSWGQGAGANVLTF.

The chain is built from TRBV11-3 and TRBJ2-1; 7 bases agree with TRBD2. This CDR3 has 13 amino acids. Germline values: CDR1 SGHNT, CDR2 YENEEA. After removal of 1 base from V and 6 bases from J, the junction contained 0 bases not matched to a gene. In nucleotides, the CDR3 is TGTGCCAGCAGCTTAGGGGGGGGCAATGAGCAGTTCTTC. It is translated as CASSLGGGNEQFF.

The chain is built from TRBV14 and TRBJ2-7, with D possibly TRBD2 on 5 matching bases. CDR1 and CDR2 (germline): SGHDN, FVKESK. CDR3 size: 13 residues. Trimming took off 2 bases at V and 7 bases at J, with 12 bases between the two ends. As DNA, the CDR3 is TGTGCCAGCAGCCAATCGGGCGGCGGGGAGCAGTACTTC. Encoded protein: CASSQSGGGEQYF.